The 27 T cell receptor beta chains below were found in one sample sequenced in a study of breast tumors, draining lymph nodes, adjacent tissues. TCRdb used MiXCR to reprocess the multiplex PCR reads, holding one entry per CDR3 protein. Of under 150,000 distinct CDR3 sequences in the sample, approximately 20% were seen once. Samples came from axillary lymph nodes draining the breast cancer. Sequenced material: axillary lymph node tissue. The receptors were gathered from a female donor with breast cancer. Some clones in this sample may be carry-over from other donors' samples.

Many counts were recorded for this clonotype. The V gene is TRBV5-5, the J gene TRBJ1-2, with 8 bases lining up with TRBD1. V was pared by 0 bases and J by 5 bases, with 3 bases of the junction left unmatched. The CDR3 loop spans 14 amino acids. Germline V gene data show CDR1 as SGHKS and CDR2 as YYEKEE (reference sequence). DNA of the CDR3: TGTGCCAGCAGCTTGGCAGGGGGCGGGTATGGCTACACCTTC. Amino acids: CASSLAGGGYGYTF. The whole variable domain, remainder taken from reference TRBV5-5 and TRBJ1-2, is DAGVTQSPTHLIKTRGQQVTLRCSPISGHKSVSWYQQVLGQGPQFIFQYYEKEERGRGNFPDRFSARQFPNYSSELNVNALLLGDSALYLCASSLAGGGYGYTFGSGTRLTVV.

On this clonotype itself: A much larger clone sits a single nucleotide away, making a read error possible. CDR3 in DNA: TGCGCCAACAGCTCATACTTCGGGGAGCTGTTTTTT. It codes for CANSSYFGELFF. The rearrangement uses TRBV5-1 and TRBJ2-2; D gene unclear. Germline V gene data show CDR1 as SGHRS and CDR2 as YFSETQ. The CDR3 spans 12 residues.

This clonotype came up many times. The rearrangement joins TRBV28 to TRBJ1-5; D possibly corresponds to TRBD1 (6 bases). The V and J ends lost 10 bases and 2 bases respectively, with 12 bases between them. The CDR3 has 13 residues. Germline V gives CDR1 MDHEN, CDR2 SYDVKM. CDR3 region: CATSGVGNQPQHF. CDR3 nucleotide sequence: TGTGCCACTTCAGGGGTGGGCAATCAGCCCCAGCATTTT.

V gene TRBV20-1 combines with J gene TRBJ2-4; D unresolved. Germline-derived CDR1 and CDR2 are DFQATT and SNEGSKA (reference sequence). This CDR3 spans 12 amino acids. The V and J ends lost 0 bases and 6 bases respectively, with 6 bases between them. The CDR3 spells CSARDIGNIQYF. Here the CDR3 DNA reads TGCAGTGCTAGAGACATTGGAAACATTCAGTACTTC.

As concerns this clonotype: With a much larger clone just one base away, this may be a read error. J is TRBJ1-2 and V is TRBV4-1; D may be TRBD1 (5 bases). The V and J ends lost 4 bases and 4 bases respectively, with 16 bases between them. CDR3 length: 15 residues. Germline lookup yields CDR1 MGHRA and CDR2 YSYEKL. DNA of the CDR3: TGCGCCAGCAGCCCGGCGGGCAGGGACCTCTATGGCTACACCTTC. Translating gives CASSPAGRDLYGYTF.

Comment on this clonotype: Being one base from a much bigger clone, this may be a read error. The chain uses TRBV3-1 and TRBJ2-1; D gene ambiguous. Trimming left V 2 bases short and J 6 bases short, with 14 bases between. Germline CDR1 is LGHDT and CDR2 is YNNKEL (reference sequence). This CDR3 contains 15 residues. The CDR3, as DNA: TGTGCCAGCAGCCAATGGATCCCCGGTCTCAATGAGCAGTTCTTC. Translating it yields CASSQWIPGLNEQFF.

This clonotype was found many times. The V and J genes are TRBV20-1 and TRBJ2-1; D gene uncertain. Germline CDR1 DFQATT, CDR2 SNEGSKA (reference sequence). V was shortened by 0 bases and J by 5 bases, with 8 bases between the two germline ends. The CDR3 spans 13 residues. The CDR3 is CSAREDANNEQFF. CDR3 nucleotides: TGCAGTGCTAGAGAGGACGCCAACAATGAGCAGTTCTTC.

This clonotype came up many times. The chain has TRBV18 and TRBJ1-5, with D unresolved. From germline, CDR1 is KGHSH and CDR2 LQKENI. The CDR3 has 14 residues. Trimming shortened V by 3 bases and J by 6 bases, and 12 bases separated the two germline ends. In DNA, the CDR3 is TGTGCCAGCTCACCTTTGAGGGCTGGTCAGCCCCAGCATTTT. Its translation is CASSPLRAGQPQHF.

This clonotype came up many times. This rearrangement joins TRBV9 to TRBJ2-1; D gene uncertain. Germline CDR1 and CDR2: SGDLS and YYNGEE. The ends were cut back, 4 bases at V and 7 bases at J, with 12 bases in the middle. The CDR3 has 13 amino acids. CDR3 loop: CASSLPGVNEQFF. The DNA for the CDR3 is TGTGCCAGCAGCCTTCCTGGTGTAAATGAGCAGTTCTTC.

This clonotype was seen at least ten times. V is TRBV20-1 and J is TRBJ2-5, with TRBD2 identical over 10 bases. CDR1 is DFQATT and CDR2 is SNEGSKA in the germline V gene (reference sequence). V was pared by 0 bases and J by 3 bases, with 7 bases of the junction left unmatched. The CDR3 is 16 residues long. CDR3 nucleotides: TGCAGTGCTAGAGATCGGAGCGGGGGGGCCAAAGAGACCCAGTACTTC. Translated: CSARDRSGGAKETQYF.

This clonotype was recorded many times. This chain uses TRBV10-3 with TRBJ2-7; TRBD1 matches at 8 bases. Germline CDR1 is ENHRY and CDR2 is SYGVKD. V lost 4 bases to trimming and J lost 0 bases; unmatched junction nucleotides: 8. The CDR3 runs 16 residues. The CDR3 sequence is CAISGARTGTSYEQYF. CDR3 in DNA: TGTGCCATCAGTGGGGCGAGGACAGGGACCTCCTACGAGCAGTACTTC.

The DNA of the CDR3 is TGTGCCAGCAGCCCACAGAGAGAGTTGGGAGATACGCAGTATTTT. This translates into CASSPQRELGDTQYF. The rearrangement joins TRBV5-4 to TRBJ2-3; D uncertain. CDR3 length: 15 amino acids. Germline V CDR1 and CDR2: SGHNT, YYREEE (reference sequence). With 4 bases removed from V and 5 bases from J, the gap between germline ends came to 17 bases. Based on the CDR3 plus reference TRBV5-4 and TRBJ2-3, the full variable domain is ETGVTQSPTHLIKTRGQQVTLRCSSQSGHNTVSWYQQALGQGPQFIFQYYREEENGRGNFPPRFSGLQFPNYSSELNVNALELDDSALYLCASSPQRELGDTQYFGPGTRLTVL.

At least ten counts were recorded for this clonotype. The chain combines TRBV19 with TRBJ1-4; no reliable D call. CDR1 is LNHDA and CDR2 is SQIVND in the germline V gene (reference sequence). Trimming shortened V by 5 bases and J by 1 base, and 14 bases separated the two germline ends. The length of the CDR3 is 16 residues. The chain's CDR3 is CASSLPEGRTNEKLFF. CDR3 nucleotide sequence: TGTGCCAGTAGTCTACCCGAAGGTCGAACTAATGAAAAACTGTTTTTT.

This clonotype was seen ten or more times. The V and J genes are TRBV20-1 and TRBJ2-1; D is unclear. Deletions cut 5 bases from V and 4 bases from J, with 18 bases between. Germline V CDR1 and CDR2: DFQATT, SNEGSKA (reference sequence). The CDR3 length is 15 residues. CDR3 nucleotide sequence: TGCAGTGCTGTAGACCGGTCAAGTGGGTACAATGAGCAGTTCTTC. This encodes CSAVDRSSGYNEQFF.

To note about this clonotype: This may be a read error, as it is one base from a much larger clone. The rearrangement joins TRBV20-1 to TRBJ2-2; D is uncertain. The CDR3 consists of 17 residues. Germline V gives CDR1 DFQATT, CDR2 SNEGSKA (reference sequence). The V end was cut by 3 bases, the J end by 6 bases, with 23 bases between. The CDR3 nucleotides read TGCAGTGCTAGCCCGCAGACCCGAACCGGAACCTCCGGGGAGCTGTTTTTT. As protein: CSASPQTRTGTSGELFF.

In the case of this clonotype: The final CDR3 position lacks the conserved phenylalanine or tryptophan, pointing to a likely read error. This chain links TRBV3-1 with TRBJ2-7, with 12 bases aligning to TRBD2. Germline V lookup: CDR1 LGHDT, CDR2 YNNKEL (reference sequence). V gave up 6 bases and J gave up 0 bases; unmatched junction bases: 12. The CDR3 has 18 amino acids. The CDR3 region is CASSLRGALAGGSYEQYL. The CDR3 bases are TGTGCCAGCAGTCTACGGGGGGCACTAGCGGGAGGCTCCTACGAGCAGTACCTC.

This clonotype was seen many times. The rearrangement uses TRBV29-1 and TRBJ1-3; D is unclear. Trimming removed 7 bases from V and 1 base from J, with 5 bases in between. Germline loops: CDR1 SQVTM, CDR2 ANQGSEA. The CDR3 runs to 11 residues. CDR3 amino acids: CSGASGNTIYF. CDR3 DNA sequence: TGCAGCGGGGCGTCTGGAAACACCATATATTTT. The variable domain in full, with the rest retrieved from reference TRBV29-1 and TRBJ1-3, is SAVISQKPSRDICQRGTSLTIQCQVDSQVTMMFWYRQQPGQSLTLIATANQGSEATYESGFVIDKFPISRPNLTFSTLTVSNMSPEDSSIYLCSGASGNTIYFGEGSWLTVV.

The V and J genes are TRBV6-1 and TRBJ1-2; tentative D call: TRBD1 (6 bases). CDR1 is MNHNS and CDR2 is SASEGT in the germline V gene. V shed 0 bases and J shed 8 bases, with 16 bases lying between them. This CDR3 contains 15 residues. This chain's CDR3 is CASSEASGDAGGYTF. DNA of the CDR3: TGTGCCAGCAGTGAAGCGTCAGGGGATGCTGGGGGCTACACCTTC.

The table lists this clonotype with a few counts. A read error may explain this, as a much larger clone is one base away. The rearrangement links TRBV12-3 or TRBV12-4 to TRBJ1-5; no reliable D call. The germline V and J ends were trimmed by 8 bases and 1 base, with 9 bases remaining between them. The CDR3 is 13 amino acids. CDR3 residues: CASAGRSNQPQHF. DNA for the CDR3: TGTGCCAGCGCCGGCAGAAGCAATCAGCCCCAGCATTTT.

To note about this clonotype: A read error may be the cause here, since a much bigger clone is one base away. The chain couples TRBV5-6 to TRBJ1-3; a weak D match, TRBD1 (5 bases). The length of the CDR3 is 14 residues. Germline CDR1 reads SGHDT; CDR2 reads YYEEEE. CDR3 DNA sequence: TGTGCCATCAGCTGGGGGTCCTCTGGAAACACCATATATTTT. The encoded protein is CAISWGSSGNTIYF. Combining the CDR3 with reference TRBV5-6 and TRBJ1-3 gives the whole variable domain DAGVTQSPTHLIKTRGQQVTLRCSPKSGHDTVSWYQQALGQGPQFIFQYYEEEERQRGNFPDRFSGHQFPNYSSELNVNALLLGDSALYLCAISWGSSGNTIYFGEGSWLTVV.

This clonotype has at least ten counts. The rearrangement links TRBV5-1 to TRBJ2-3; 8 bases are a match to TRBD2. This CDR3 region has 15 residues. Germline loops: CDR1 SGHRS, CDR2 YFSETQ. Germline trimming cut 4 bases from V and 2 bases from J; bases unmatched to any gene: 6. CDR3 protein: CASSRGGKFTDTQYF. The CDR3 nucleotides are TGCGCCAGCAGCCGCGGGGGGAAATTCACAGATACGCAGTATTTT. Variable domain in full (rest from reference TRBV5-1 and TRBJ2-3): KAGVTQTPRYLIKTRGQQVTLSCSPISGHRSVSWYQQTPGQGLQFLFEYFSETQRNKGNFPGRFSGRQFSNSRSEMNVSTLELGDSALYLCASSRGGKFTDTQYFGPGTRLTVL.

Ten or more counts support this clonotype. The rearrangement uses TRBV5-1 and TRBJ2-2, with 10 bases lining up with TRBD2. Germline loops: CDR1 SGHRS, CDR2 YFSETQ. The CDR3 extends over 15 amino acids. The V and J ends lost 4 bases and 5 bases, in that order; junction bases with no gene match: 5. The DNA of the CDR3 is TGCGCCAGCAGCCCTGGGACTAGCGTTACCGGGGAGCTGTTTTTT. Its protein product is CASSPGTSVTGELFF.

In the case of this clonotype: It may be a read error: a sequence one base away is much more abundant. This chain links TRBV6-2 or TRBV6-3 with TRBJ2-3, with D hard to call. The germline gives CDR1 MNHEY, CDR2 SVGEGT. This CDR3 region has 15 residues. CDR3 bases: TGTGCCAGCACATCCGACCGCCAGAGCACAGATGCGCAGTATTTT. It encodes CASTSDRQSTDAQYF.

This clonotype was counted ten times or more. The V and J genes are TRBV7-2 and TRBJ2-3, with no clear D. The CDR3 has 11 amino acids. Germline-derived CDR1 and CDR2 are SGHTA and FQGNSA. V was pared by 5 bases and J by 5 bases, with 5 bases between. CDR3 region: CASSAGDTQYF. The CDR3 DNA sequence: TGTGCCAGCAGCGCTGGAGATACGCAGTATTTT.

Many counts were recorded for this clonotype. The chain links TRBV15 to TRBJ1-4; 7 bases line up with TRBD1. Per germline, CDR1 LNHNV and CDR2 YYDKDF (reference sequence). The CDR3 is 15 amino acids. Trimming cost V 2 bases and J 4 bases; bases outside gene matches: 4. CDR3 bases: TGTGCCACCAGCAGAAGGGACAGTTATAATGAAAAACTGTTTTTT. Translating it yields CATSRRDSYNEKLFF.

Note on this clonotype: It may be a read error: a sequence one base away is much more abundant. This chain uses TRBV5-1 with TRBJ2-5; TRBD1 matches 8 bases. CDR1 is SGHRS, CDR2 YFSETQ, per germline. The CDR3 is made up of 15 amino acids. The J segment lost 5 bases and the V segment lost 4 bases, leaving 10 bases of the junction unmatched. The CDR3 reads CASSTRAGGVETQYF. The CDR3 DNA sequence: TGCGCCAGCAGCACTAGGGCAGGGGGCGTGGAGACCCAGTACTTC.

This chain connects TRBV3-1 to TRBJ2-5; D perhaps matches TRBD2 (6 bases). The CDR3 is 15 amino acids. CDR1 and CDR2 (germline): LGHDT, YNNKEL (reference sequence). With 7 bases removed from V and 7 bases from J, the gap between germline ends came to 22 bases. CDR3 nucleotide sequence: TGTGCCAGCACATTAGCTGGGGGGTCCTCCCGGACCCAGTACTTC. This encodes CASTLAGGSSRTQYF.